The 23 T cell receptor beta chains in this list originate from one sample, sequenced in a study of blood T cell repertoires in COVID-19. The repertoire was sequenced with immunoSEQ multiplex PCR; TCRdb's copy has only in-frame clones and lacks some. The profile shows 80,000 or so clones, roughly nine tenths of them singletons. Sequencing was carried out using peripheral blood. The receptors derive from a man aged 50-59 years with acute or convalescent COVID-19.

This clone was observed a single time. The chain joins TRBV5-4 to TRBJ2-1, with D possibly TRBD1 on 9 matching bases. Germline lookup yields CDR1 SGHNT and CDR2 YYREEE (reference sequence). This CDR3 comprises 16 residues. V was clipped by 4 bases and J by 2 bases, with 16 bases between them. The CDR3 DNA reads TGTGCCAGCAGCCGGGGGGGGGACAGGGCCTACAATGAGCAGTTCTTC. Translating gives CASSRGGDRAYNEQFF.

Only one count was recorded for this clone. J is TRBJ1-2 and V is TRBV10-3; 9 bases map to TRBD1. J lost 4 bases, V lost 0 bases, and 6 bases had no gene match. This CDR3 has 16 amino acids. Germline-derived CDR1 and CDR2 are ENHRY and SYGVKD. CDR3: CAISESYTGGSYGYTF. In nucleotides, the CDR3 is TGTGCCATCAGTGAGTCCTACACAGGGGGCAGCTATGGCTACACCTTC.

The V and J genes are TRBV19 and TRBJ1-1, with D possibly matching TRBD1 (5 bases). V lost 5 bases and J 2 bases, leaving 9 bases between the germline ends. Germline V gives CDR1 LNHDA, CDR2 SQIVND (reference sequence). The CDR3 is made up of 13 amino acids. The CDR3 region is CASSGTINTEAFF. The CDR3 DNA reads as TGTGCCAGTAGTGGGACTATCAACACTGAAGCTTTCTTT. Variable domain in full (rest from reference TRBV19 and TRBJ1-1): DGGITQSPKYLFRKEGQNVTLSCEQNLNHDAMYWYRQDPGQGLRLIYYSQIVNDFQKGDIAEGYSVSREKKESFPLTVTSAQKNPTAFYLCASSGTINTEAFFGQGTRLTVV.

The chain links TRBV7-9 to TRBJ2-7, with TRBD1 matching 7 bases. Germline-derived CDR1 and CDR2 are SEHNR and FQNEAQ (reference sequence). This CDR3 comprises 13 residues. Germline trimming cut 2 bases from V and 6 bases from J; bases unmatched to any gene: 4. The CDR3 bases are TGTGCCAGCAGCTTACCAGGGACAGCCGAGCAGTACGTC. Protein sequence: CASSLPGTAEQYV.

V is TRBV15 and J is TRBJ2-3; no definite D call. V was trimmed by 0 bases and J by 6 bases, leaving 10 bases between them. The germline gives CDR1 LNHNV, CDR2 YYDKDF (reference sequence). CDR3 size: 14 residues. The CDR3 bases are TGTGCCACCAGCAGAGAACCCCGGTCGGATACGCAGTATTTT. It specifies CATSREPRSDTQYF.

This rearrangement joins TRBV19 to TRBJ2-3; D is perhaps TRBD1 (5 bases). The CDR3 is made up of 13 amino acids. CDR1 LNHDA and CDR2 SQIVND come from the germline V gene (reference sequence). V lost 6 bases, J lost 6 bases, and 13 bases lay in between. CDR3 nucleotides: TGTGCCAGTAGGACTCGCCAGGGCGATACGCAGTATTTT. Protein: CASRTRQGDTQYF.

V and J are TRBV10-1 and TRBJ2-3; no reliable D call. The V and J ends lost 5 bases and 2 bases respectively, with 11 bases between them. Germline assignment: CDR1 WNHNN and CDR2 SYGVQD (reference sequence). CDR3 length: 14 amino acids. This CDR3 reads CASSRTVDTDTQYF. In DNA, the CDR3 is TGCGCCAGCAGTCGAACGGTTGACACAGATACGCAGTATTTT.

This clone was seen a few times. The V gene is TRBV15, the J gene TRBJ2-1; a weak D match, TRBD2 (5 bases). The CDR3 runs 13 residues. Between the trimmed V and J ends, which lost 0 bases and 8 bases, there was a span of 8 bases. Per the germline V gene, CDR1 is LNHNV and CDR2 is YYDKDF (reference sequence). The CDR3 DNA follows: TGTGCCACCAGCAGAGATGGGAGTCATGAGCAGTTCTTC. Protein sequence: CATSRDGSHEQFF.

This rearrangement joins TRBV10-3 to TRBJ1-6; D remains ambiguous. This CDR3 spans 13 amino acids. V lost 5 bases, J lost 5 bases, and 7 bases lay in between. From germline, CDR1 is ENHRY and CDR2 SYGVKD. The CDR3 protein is CAISPSDNSPLHF. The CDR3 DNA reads TGTGCCATCAGTCCCTCTGATAATTCACCCCTCCACTTT.

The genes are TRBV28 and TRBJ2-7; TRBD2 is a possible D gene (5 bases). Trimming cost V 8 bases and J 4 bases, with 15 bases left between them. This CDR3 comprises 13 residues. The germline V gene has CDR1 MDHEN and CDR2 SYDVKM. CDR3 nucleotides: TGTGCCAGCTGCCGGGGTATTAAGTACGAGCAGTACTTC. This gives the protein CASCRGIKYEQYF.

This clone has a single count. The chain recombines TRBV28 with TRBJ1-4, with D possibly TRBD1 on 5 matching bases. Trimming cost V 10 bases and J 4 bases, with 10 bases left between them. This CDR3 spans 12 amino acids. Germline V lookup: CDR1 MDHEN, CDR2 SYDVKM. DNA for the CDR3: TGTGCCACCGGACAAAGTAATGAAAAACTGTTTTTT. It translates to CATGQSNEKLFF.

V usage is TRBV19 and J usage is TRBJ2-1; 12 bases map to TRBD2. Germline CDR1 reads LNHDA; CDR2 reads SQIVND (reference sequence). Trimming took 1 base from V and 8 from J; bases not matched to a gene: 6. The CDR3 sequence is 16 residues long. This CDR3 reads CASSIGLAGGMHEQFF. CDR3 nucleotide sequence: TGTGCCAGTAGTATAGGCCTAGCGGGAGGGATGCATGAGCAGTTCTTC.

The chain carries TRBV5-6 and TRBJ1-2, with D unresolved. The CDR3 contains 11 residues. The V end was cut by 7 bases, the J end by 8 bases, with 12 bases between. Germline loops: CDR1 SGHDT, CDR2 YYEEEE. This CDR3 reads CASRGLEGYTF. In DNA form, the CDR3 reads TGTGCCAGCCGGGGTTTGGAGGGCTACACCTTC.

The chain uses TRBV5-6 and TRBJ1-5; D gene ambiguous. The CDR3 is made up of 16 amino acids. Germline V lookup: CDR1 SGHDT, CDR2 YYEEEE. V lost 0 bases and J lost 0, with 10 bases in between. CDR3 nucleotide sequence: TGTGCCAGCAGCTTGGCGGGTCTGGATAGCAATCAGCCCCAGCATTTT. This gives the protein CASSLAGLDSNQPQHF.

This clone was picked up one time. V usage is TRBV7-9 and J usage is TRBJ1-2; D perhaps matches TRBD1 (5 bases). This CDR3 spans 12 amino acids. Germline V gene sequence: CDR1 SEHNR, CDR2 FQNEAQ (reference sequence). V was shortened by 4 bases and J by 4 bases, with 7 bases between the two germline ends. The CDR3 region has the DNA TGTGCCAGCAGCTCGGGACTCTATGGCTACACCTTC. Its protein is CASSSGLYGYTF.

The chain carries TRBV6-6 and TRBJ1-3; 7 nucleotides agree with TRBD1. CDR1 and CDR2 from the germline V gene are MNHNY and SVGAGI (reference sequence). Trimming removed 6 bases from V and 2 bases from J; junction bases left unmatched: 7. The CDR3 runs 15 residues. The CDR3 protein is CASRYQGDTGNTIYF. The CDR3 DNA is TGTGCCAGCAGATATCAGGGGGATACTGGAAACACCATATATTTT.

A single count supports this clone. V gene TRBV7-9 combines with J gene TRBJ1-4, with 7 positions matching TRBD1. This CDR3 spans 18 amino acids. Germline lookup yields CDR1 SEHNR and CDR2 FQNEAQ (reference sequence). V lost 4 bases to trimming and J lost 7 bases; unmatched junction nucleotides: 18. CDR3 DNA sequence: TGTGCCAGCAGCTCCCTCAGGACAGGAGACGTCGGGTTTGAAAAACTGTTTTTT. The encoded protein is CASSSLRTGDVGFEKLFF.

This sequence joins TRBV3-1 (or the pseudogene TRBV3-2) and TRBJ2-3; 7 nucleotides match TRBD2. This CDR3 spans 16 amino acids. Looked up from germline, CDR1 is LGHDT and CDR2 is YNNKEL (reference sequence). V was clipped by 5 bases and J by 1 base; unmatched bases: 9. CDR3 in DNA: TGTGCCAGCAGCGGAGGCGGCGGGAGCCGCACAGATACGCAGTATTTT. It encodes CASSGGGGSRTDTQYF.

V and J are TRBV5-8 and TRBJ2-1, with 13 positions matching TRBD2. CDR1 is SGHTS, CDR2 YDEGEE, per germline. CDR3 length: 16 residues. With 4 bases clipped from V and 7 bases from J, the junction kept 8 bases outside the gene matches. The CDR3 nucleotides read TGTGCCAGCAGCCGGACTAGCGGGAGTAGATATAATGAGCAGTTCTTC. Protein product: CASSRTSGSRYNEQFF.

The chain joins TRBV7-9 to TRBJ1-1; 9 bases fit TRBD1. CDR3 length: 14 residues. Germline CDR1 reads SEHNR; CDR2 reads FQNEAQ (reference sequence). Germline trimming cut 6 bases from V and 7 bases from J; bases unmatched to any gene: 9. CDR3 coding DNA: TGTGCCAGCAGGCCTACAGGGGGCTTTTATGAAGCTTTCTTT. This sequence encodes CASRPTGGFYEAFF. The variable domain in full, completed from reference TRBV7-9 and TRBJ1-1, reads DTGVSQNPRHKITKRGQNVTFRCDPISEHNRLYWYRQTLGQGPEFLTYFQNEAQLEKSRLLSDRFSAERPKGSFSTLEIQRTEQGDSAMYLCASRPTGGFYEAFFGQGTRLTVV.

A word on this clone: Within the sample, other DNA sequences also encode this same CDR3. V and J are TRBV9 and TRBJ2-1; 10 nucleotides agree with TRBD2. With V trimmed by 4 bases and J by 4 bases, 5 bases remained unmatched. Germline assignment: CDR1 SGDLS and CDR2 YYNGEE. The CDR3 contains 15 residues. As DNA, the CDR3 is TGTGCCAGCAGCCCCGGACTAGCGGAGTACAATGAGCAGTTCTTC. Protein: CASSPGLAEYNEQFF.

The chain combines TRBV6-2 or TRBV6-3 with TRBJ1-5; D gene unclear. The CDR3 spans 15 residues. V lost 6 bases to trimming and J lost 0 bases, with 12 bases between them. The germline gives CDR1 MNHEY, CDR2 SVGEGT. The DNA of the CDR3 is TGTGCCAGCAGCCGATCCGTAGCTAGCAATCAGCCCCAGCATTTT. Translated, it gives CASSRSVASNQPQHF.

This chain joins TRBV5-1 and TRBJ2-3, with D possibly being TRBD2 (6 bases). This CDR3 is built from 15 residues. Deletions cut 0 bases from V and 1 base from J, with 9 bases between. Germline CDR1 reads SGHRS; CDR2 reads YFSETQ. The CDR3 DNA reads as TGCGCCAGCAGCTTGGGTAGGGAGGGCACAGATACGCAGTATTTT. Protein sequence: CASSLGREGTDTQYF.